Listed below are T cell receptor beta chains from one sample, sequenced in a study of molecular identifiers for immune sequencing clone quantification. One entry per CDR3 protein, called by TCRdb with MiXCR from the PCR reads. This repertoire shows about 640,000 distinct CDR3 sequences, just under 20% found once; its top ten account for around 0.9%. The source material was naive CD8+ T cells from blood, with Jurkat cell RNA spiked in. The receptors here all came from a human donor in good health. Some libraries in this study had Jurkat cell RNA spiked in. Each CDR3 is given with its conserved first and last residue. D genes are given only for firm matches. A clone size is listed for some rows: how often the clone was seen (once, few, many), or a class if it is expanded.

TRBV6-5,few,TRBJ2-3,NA,TGTGCCAGCAGTTATGATGGGGGCACAGATACGCAGTATTTT,CASSYDGGTDTQYF
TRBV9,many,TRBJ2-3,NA,TGTGCCAGCAGCCGCCTCCAGCGCGTTGTCGGCACAGATACGCAGTATTTT,CASSRLQRVVGTDTQYF
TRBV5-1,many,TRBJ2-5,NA,TGCGCCAGCAGCTTGGACCAAGAGACCCAGTACTTC,CASSLDQETQYF
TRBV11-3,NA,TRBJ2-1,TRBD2,TGTGCCAGCGGCACAAGCCGGGACTATCATCTCGGGCAGTTCTTC,CASGTSRDYHLGQFF
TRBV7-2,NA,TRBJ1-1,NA,TGTGCCAGCAGCTTAATATCCTTCGGGACTGAAGCTTTCTTT,CASSLISFGTEAFF
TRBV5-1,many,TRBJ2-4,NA,TGCGCCAGCAGCTCCGACGGGGGAGGCATTCAGTACTTC,CASSSDGGGIQYF
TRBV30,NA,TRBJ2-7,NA,TGTGCCTGGAGTGTAGACAGCGAAAACGAGCAGTACTTC,CAWSVDSENEQYF
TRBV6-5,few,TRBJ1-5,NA,TGTGCCAGCAGCCCTGGGGGGGGAGACAATCAGCCCCAGCATTTT,CASSPGGGDNQPQHF
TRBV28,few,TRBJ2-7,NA,TGTGCCAGCAGTTTGGTCCCCCGGGACGAGCAGTACTTC,CASSLVPRDEQYF
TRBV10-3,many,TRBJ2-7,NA,TGTGCCATCAGTGATGCCGGGACCTACGAGCAGTACTTC,CAISDAGTYEQYF
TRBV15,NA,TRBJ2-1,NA,TGTGCCACCCGGGCTTATAGGAGTTCCTACAATGAGCAGTTCTTC,CATRAYRSSYNEQFF